This T cell receptor beta chain was sequenced for a study of control samples from healthy donors and cancer patients. This clone occurred a few times. Clones were read by immunoSEQ multiplex PCR, and TCRdb kept only the in-frame ones, dropping some. The sample yields around 110,000 clones, over 90% seen once. Germline V gene lookup returns CDR1 MNHEY and CDR2 SVGAGI. V was cut by 0 bases and J by 9 bases, with 12 bases left in between. This CDR3 is 15 amino acids long. The V gene is TRBV6-5, the J gene TRBJ1-6; possible D gene TRBD1, 5 bases. Sequencing was done on a sample of blood. This sequence was found in a man aged 30 to 39 in good health. CDR3 DNA: TGTGCCAGCAGTTACTCGTTATCAGGGTTTTCACCCCTCCACTTT. As protein: CASSYSLSGFSPLHF.